Listed here are 29 T cell receptor beta chains from one sample, sequenced in a study of cytomegalovirus exposure and HLA in healthy donors. Primers for the PCR totalled 60 Vbeta and 13 Jbeta. Sequenced by immunoSEQ multiplex PCR; TCRdb stores in-frame clones only, minus some. The table includes 170,000 or so clones, approximately 81% detected once. The sample consisted of PBMCs. The receptors stem from a boy under 10 years old in good health and CMV-seronegative.

The chain uses TRBV9 and TRBJ2-1; 16 bases are a match to TRBD2. This CDR3 has 16 amino acids. CDR1 is SGDLS and CDR2 is YYNGEE in the germline V gene. V lost 2 bases to trimming and J lost 8 bases; unmatched junction nucleotides: 4. CDR3 sequence: CASSVGLAGGVDEQFF. The DNA of the CDR3 is TGTGCCAGCAGCGTGGGACTAGCGGGAGGGGTGGATGAGCAGTTCTTC. Combining the CDR3 with reference TRBV9 and TRBJ2-1 gives the whole variable domain DSGVTQTPKHLITATGQRVTLRCSPRSGDLSVYWYQQSLDQGLQFLIQYYNGEERAKGNILERFSAQQFPDLHSELNLSSLELGDSALYFCASSVGLAGGVDEQFFGPGTRLTVL.

This chain connects TRBV19 to TRBJ1-2, with D tentatively TRBD1 (6 bases). Germline V gives CDR1 LNHDA, CDR2 SQIVND (reference sequence). The V end lost 3 bases, the J end lost 6 bases, and 17 bases lay between the germline ends. The CDR3 has 15 amino acids. CDR3 DNA: TGTGCCAGTAGTATTCTTGGGACACCGGCGAATGGCTACACCTTC. This sequence encodes CASSILGTPANGYTF.

V usage is TRBV5-1 and J usage is TRBJ1-1; D is uncertain. The V gene's germline CDR1 is SGHRS and CDR2 YFSETQ. Between the trimmed V and J ends, which lost 7 bases and 2 bases, there was a span of 15 bases. The CDR3 is made up of 14 amino acids. The chain's CDR3 is CASRSSAVNTEAFF. The CDR3 DNA follows: TGCGCCAGCCGATCGAGCGCAGTTAACACTGAAGCTTTCTTT.

The CDR3 DNA sequence: TGCGCCAGCAGCTTGAGCCACGGGGATGAAAAACTGTTTTTT. Translated: CASSLSHGDEKLFF. The gene calls are TRBV5-1 and TRBJ1-4; D uncertain. The V gene's germline CDR1 is SGHRS and CDR2 YFSETQ. V was trimmed by 1 base and J by 6 bases, leaving 10 bases between them. This CDR3 region has 14 residues.

This chain joins TRBV2 and TRBJ1-4; D not resolved. V was shortened by 5 bases and J by 13 bases, with 14 bases between the two germline ends. Germline values: CDR1 SNHLY, CDR2 FYNNEI. The CDR3 runs 12 residues. The CDR3 bases are TGTGCCAGCAGTCCCGGGGTTAGAGGACTGTTTTTT. Translation: CASSPGVRGLFF.

The V and J genes are TRBV4-1 and TRBJ1-3, with TRBD1 matching over 7 bases. Per the germline V gene, CDR1 is MGHRA and CDR2 is YSYEKL. The CDR3 covers 18 residues. V lost 4 bases and J lost 0; bases outside the gene matches: 12. The CDR3 here is CASSRVDRLLGSGNTIYF. DNA for the CDR3: TGCGCCAGCAGCCGAGTGGACAGGCTGCTGGGCTCTGGAAACACCATATATTTT.

The chain joins TRBV9 to TRBJ1-2; 8 bases agree with TRBD1. With 3 bases clipped from V and 4 bases from J, the junction kept 5 bases outside the gene matches. Germline V CDR1 and CDR2: SGDLS, YYNGEE. This CDR3 has 14 amino acids. The CDR3 reads CASSAGQGGYGYTF. CDR3 bases: TGTGCCAGCAGCGCTGGACAGGGTGGCTATGGCTACACCTTC.

The CDR3 is CASSERQPNEKLFF. CDR3 nucleotide sequence: TGTGCCAGCAGCGAACGACAGCCTAATGAAAAACTGTTTTTT. The J gene is TRBJ1-4, the V gene TRBV5-6; tentative D call: TRBD1 (5 bases). Trimming shortened V by 4 bases and J by 3 bases, and 10 bases separated the two germline ends. Germline V CDR1 and CDR2: SGHDT, YYEEEE. The CDR3 extends over 14 amino acids. Full variable domain (outside the CDR3, taken from reference TRBV5-6 and TRBJ1-4): DAGVTQSPTHLIKTRGQQVTLRCSPKSGHDTVSWYQQALGQGPQFIFQYYEEEERQRGNFPDRFSGHQFPNYSSELNVNALLLGDSALYLCASSERQPNEKLFFGSGTQLSVL.

V is TRBV28 and J is TRBJ2-3, with 13 nucleotides matching TRBD2. Germline V gives CDR1 MDHEN, CDR2 SYDVKM. J was trimmed by 5 bases and V by 3 bases; bases with no gene match: 8. The CDR3 runs 17 residues. CDR3 sequence (DNA): TGTGCCAGCAGTTTTTCCCCCGGGACTAGCGGGAAAGATACGCAGTATTTT. Amino acids: CASSFSPGTSGKDTQYF.

The V call is TRBV7-7, the J call TRBJ2-1; no clear D. V lost 1 base and J 4 bases, leaving 5 bases between the germline ends. Germline CDR1 SSHAT, CDR2 FNYEAQ (reference sequence). CDR3 length: 13 residues. The CDR3 loop reads CASSLDSYNEQFF. The CDR3 nucleotides are TGTGCCAGCAGCTTAGATAGTTACAATGAGCAGTTCTTC.

The chain joins TRBV10-2 to TRBJ2-7, with TRBD2 identical over 10 bases. The V gene end was trimmed by 5 bases and the J gene end by 4 bases; junction bases not matched to a gene: 14. Germline assignment: CDR1 WSHSY and CDR2 SAAADI. This CDR3 has 17 amino acids. CDR3 bases: TGCGCCAGCAGTAGAAGACTAGCGGGTCCTCGGGGTTACGAGCAGTACTTC. This encodes CASSRRLAGPRGYEQYF.

The gene calls are TRBV7-2 and TRBJ2-1; D gene ambiguous. Germline values: CDR1 SGHTA, CDR2 FQGNSA. Trimming stripped 1 base from V and 2 bases from J, with 6 bases between. The CDR3 length is 14 residues. The CDR3 loop is CASSLDSAYNEQFF. The CDR3 coding sequence is TGTGCCAGCAGCTTAGATTCAGCCTACAATGAGCAGTTCTTC.

V and J are TRBV28 and TRBJ1-2, with D possibly matching TRBD1 (5 bases). The CDR3 is 14 amino acids. Between the trimmed V and J ends, which lost 5 bases and 8 bases, there was a span of 18 bases. Germline assignment: CDR1 MDHEN and CDR2 SYDVKM. CDR3 sequence (DNA): TGTGCCAGCAGTCCCGTCAGTGGGGCTGGAGGCTACACCTTC. It encodes CASSPVSGAGGYTF.

Only one count was recorded for this clone. The chain employs TRBV2 and TRBJ2-7, with 8 bases lining up with TRBD1. The CDR3 has 14 amino acids. Germline V gives CDR1 SNHLY, CDR2 FYNNEI. The trim removed 5 bases at V and 0 bases at J, leaving 3 bases unmatched. The CDR3 coding sequence is TGTGCCAGCAGTAGACAGGGGAGCTCCTACGAGCAGTACTTC. It is translated as CASSRQGSSYEQYF. Full variable domain (missing parts from reference TRBV2 and TRBJ2-7): EPEVTQTPSHQVTQMGQEVILRCVPISNHLYFYWYRQILGQKVEFLVSFYNNEISEKSEIFDDQFSVERPDGSNFTLKIRSTKLEDSAMYFCASSRQGSSYEQYFGPGTRLTVT.

The chain combines TRBV7-9 with TRBJ1-5, with D possibly being TRBD1 (5 bases). Germline loops: CDR1 SEHNR, CDR2 FQNEAQ (reference sequence). V was trimmed by 4 bases and J by 3 bases, leaving 10 bases between them. The CDR3 totals 14 residues. The CDR3 DNA sequence: TGTGCCAGCAGCTCCGACAGACTCAATCAGCCCCAGCATTTT. Protein sequence: CASSSDRLNQPQHF.

The rearrangement uses TRBV6-1 and TRBJ1-2; perhaps TRBD1 as D (5 bases). V shed 3 bases and J shed 3 bases, with 11 bases lying between them. CDR3 size: 14 residues. Germline V gene data show CDR1 as MNHNS and CDR2 as SASEGT. The CDR3 DNA reads as TGTGCCAGCAGTGATGCCGACAGACACTATGGCTACACCTTC. Residues: CASSDADRHYGYTF.

This sequence joins TRBV28 and TRBJ1-2; 8 bases fit TRBD1. The CDR3 runs 15 residues. Germline V gene sequence: CDR1 MDHEN, CDR2 SYDVKM. J gave up 5 bases and V 6 bases, and 11 bases lay outside the gene matches. The CDR3 spells CASSLGDRGRYGYTF. CDR3 nucleotides: TGTGCCAGCAGCCTCGGCGACAGGGGACGATATGGCTACACCTTC.

The chain uses TRBV4-1 and TRBJ1-2; a possible D gene is TRBD1 (6 bases). The CDR3 loop spans 16 amino acids. Germline values: CDR1 MGHRA, CDR2 YSYEKL. V was clipped by 1 base and J by 1 base, with 13 bases between them. The CDR3 coding sequence is TGCGCCAGCAGCCAAGGAATGCTACAGGGTAACTATGGCTACACCTTC. Protein: CASSQGMLQGNYGYTF.

The chain employs TRBV19 and TRBJ1-5; possibly TRBD1 for D (6 bases). The CDR3 has 14 amino acids. Looked up from germline, CDR1 is LNHDA and CDR2 is SQIVND (reference sequence). The V gene lost 7 bases and the J gene lost 3 bases, with 13 bases spanning the gap. This chain's CDR3 is CASISQGYNQPQHF. The CDR3 DNA reads TGTGCCAGTATCAGTCAGGGGTACAATCAGCCCCAGCATTTT.

The chain has TRBV28 and TRBJ1-5, with D tentatively TRBD1 (6 bases). Trimming shortened V by 5 bases and J by 2 bases, and 13 bases separated the two germline ends. This CDR3 spans 15 amino acids. From germline, CDR1 is MDHEN and CDR2 SYDVKM. As DNA, the CDR3 is TGTGCCAGCAGTCCGAGGGCAGGGGGCAATCAGCCCCAGCATTTT. Amino acid sequence: CASSPRAGGNQPQHF.

The CDR3 nucleotides are TGTGCCAGCAGTTTCGGACAGGCTGCTGTAGAGACCCAGTACTTC. Protein sequence: CASSFGQAAVETQYF. This chain joins TRBV28 and TRBJ2-5; 7 positions match TRBD1. This CDR3 has 15 amino acids. Germline CDR1 and CDR2: MDHEN and SYDVKM. J gave up 4 bases and V 3 bases, and 8 bases lay outside the gene matches.

This rearrangement joins TRBV7-9 to TRBJ2-7; 7 bases match TRBD1. V dropped 5 bases and J dropped 4; count of bases not matched to a gene: 14. The CDR3 has 16 amino acids. Per the germline V gene, CDR1 is SEHNR and CDR2 is FQNEAQ (reference sequence). CDR3 sequence reads: CASSPRGGRNWYEQYF. The CDR3 DNA reads TGTGCCAGCAGCCCCCGAGGGGGCAGAAATTGGTACGAGCAGTACTTC. Variable domain in full (rest from reference TRBV7-9 and TRBJ2-7): DTGVSQNPRHKITKRGQNVTFRCDPISEHNRLYWYRQTLGQGPEFLTYFQNEAQLEKSRLLSDRFSAERPKGSFSTLEIQRTEQGDSAMYLCASSPRGGRNWYEQYFGPGTRLTVT.

This chain joins TRBV2 and TRBJ2-4, with D possibly matching TRBD1 (5 bases). The germline V and J ends were trimmed by 7 bases and 1 base, with 14 bases remaining between them. Looked up from germline, CDR1 is SNHLY and CDR2 is FYNNEI. CDR3 length equals 15 residues. The CDR3 region is CASNRRDGAKNIQYF. CDR3 DNA sequence: TGTGCCAGCAACCGCAGGGATGGGGCCAAAAACATTCAGTACTTC.

The rearrangement uses TRBV4-1 and TRBJ2-5; no clear D. The V gene lost 3 bases and the J gene lost 5 bases, with 4 bases spanning the gap. Germline loops: CDR1 MGHRA, CDR2 YSYEKL. The CDR3 has 11 amino acids. Written as DNA, the CDR3 is TGCGCCAGCAGCCAGGAGGAGACCCAGTACTTC. Amino acid sequence: CASSQEETQYF.

The V call is TRBV6-1, the J call TRBJ2-3, with 7 bases aligning to TRBD1. This CDR3 contains 14 residues. V lost 5 bases to trimming and J lost 4 bases; unmatched junction nucleotides: 6. CDR1 and CDR2 from the germline V gene are MNHNS and SASEGT. CDR3 sequence reads: CASSQGVEADTQYF. DNA for the CDR3: TGTGCCAGCAGTCAGGGGGTGGAAGCAGATACGCAGTATTTT.

DNA of the CDR3: TGTGCCAGCAGTCCTCAGACTAGCGGGAGGGCGAAGTACTTC. It codes for CASSPQTSGRAKYF. V gene TRBV6-5 combines with J gene TRBJ2-7; 14 bases are a match to TRBD2. Germline assignment: CDR1 MNHEY and CDR2 SVGAGI. V shed 5 bases and J 11 bases; nucleotides not matched to a gene: 8. The CDR3 is 14 amino acids.

This chain connects TRBV6-6 to TRBJ1-2; possible D gene TRBD1, 6 bases. V lost 8 bases and J 8 bases, leaving 15 bases between the germline ends. This CDR3 contains 12 residues. Germline CDR1 reads MNHNY; CDR2 reads SVGAGI (reference sequence). DNA of the CDR3: TGTGCCAGCGAATCGACAGGAGAGGGCTACACCTTC. It specifies CASESTGEGYTF.

The chain couples TRBV6-1 to TRBJ1-1, with D possibly matching TRBD1 (5 bases). The ends were cut back, 6 bases at V and 11 bases at J, with 19 bases in the middle. Germline CDR1 MNHNS, CDR2 SASEGT. The CDR3 contains 13 residues. CDR3 loop: CASRLIGVPGAFF. The CDR3 region has the DNA TGTGCCAGCAGATTAATAGGGGTCCCTGGGGCTTTCTTT.

This clone was found a few times. This chain joins TRBV2 and TRBJ1-4, with 7 nucleotides matching TRBD1. Germline CDR1 and CDR2: SNHLY and FYNNEI. This CDR3 is 15 amino acids long. Germline trimming cut 5 bases from V and 8 bases from J; bases unmatched to any gene: 11. The DNA of the CDR3 is TGTGCCAGCAGTAGCGACAGGGTACTGAGGGAAAAACTGTTTTTT. Translation: CASSSDRVLREKLFF.